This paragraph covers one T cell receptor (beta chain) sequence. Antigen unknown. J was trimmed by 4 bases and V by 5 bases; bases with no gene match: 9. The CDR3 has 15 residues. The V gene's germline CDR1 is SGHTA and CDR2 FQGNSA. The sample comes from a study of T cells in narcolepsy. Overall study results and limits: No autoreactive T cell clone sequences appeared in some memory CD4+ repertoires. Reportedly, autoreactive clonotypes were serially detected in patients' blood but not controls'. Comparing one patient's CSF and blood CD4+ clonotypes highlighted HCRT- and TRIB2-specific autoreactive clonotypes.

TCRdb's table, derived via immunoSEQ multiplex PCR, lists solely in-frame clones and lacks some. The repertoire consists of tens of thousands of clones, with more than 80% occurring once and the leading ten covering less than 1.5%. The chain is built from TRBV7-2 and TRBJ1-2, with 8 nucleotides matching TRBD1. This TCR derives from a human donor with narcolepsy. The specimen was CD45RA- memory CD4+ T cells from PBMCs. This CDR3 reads CASSPRAGGAYGYTF. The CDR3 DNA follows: TGTGCCAGCAGCCCTAGGGCAGGGGGCGCCTATGGCTACACCTTC.